The entry that follows covers one TCR beta chain sequence. Its antigen is unknown. Amplification targeted TCR beta CDR3 regions from RNA transcripts. TCR CDR3 underwent first-round RT-PCR with the HTBI primer set. TCRdb processed the multiplex PCR reads anew with MiXCR; each CDR3 protein has one entry. The data contain some 600,000 distinct CDR3 sequences, about 15% of them singletons. The germline V and J ends were trimmed by 3 bases and 0 bases, with 9 bases remaining between them. The CDR3 has 15 amino acids. The germline CDR1 and CDR2 sequences are MNHEY and SMNVEV (reference sequence). The data are from a study of T cells in Graves' hyperthyroidism and ophthalmopathy. Overall study findings and caveats: Peripheral blood also featured most of the thyroid clonotypes expanded above 0.001.

It was at first hyperthyroidism diagnosis, before any ophthalmopathy symptoms, that the blood sample was taken. The rearrangement uses TRBV27 and TRBJ2-4; TRBD1 might be the D (5 bases). Sequencing was carried out using blood. The source of this sequence is a woman in her twenties or thirties with Graves' hyperthyroidism that later progressed to Graves' ophthalmopathy. The CDR3 loop is CASSFRQGAKNIQYF. DNA of the CDR3: TGTGCCAGCAGTTTCCGGCAGGGAGCCAAAAACATTCAGTACTTC.